The rows below give T cell receptor beta chains drawn from one sample of a study of blood T cell repertoires in COVID-19. This table comes from immunoSEQ multiplex PCR, and its TCRdb copy is limited to in-frame clones, with some not included. Here the sample spans tens of thousands of clones, roughly 80% being singletons. The source material was peripheral blood. Receptors were obtained from a woman older than 75 with acute or convalescent COVID-19. CDR3s include the opening cysteine and the closing phenylalanine or tryptophan. D genes are given only for firm matches. Some rows have no size entry. The others give once, few or many, or a class for an expanded clone.

v_call,clone_size,j_call,d_call,cdr3_nt,cdr3_aa
TRBV15,NA,TRBJ2-3,TRBD2,TGTGCCACCAGCAGGGGGGGGACTGGCGGTACGCAGTATTTT,CATSRGGTGGTQYF
TRBV6-5,NA,TRBJ1-2,NA,TGTGCCAGCAGTTACTCCGGGGTCCCTTTAGCTGGCTACACCTTC,CASSYSGVPLAGYTF
TRBV5-1,NA,TRBJ2-1,TRBD2,TGCGCCAGCAGCTTGGCTGCGGGAGTGGACAATGAGCAGTTCTTC,CASSLAAGVDNEQFF
TRBV6-1,NA,TRBJ2-1,TRBD2,TGTGCCAGCAGTGATCGACTAGCGGCCTCCAATGAGCAGTTCTTC,CASSDRLAASNEQFF
TRBV9,NA,TRBJ2-3,TRBD2,TGTGCCAGCAGCGCCCCCCGGACTAGCGGGAGGCACTATACTAGCACAGATACGCAGTATTTT,CASSAPRTSGRHYTSTDTQYF
TRBV6-2/TRBV6-3,NA,TRBJ2-7,TRBD2,TGTGCCAGCAGTCCGTCGGGACTAACCTACGTTATGGAGCAGTACTTC,CASSPSGLTYVMEQYF
TRBV6-4,once,TRBJ1-6,NA,TGTGCCAGCAGTGACCAGGAGGGGTCACCCCTCCACTTT,CASSDQEGSPLHF
TRBV10-2,NA,TRBJ2-3,TRBD2,TGCGCCAGCAGTGTGGCGGGAGTCGGGGATACGCAGTATTTT,CASSVAGVGDTQYF
TRBV28,NA,TRBJ1-1,TRBD1,TGTGCCAGCAGCCCCCCAGGGGGGAACACTGAAGCTTTCTTT,CASSPPGGNTEAFF
TRBV19,NA,TRBJ1-5,TRBD1,TGTGCCAGTAGTGGGAGACAGGGTACGAATAGCAATCAGCCCCAGCATTTT,CASSGRQGTNSNQPQHF
TRBV5-1,NA,TRBJ2-3,TRBD1,TGCGCCAGCAGCTTGACAGGGGGCAACCCAGATACGCAGTATTTT,CASSLTGGNPDTQYF
TRBV27,NA,TRBJ1-4,TRBD1,TGTGCCAGCAGCCGACAGGGCCGGCGTGAAAAACTGTTTTTT,CASSRQGRREKLFF
TRBV29-1,NA,TRBJ2-7,TRBD2,TGCAGCGTTGAAGATGGCGGACTAGGCTACGAGCAGTACTTC,CSVEDGGLGYEQYF
TRBV4-1,NA,TRBJ2-3,TRBD2,TGCGCCAGCAGCCAAGAAGGGGACTACCCCACCGATACGCAGTATTTT,CASSQEGDYPTDTQYF
TRBV24-1,once,TRBJ2-5,NA,TGTGCCACCAGTGATCCGGGGGTTCAAGAGACCCAGTACTTC,CATSDPGVQETQYF
TRBV6-5,NA,TRBJ1-3,NA,TGTGCCAGCAAAAACCAGGCCTCTGGAAACACCATATATTTT,CASKNQASGNTIYF